This passage covers 2 T cell receptor beta chains from one sample sequenced in a study of blood T cell repertoires in COVID-19. Measured with immunoSEQ multiplex PCR; TCRdb has only the in-frame clones, and not every one. This table has over 200,000 clones, approximately 81% appearing once. Sequences were obtained from PBMCs or T cells enriched from blood (not recorded which). The receptors originated from a man in his forties or fifties who had recovered from COVID-19.

V and J are TRBV28 and TRBJ1-6; 10 positions match TRBD1. The ends lost 4 bases at V and 7 bases at J; junction bases unmatched: 7. Germline CDR1 MDHEN, CDR2 SYDVKM. This CDR3 spans 16 amino acids. As DNA, the CDR3 is TGTGCCAGCAGTTCCCGACAGGGGGCGGCAAATTCACCCCTCCACTTT. Protein sequence: CASSSRQGAANSPLHF.

CDR3 loop: CASSSPGLAPYNEQFF. The CDR3 DNA sequence: TGTGCCAGCAGCTCCCCTGGACTTGCGCCTTACAATGAGCAGTTCTTC. The V call is TRBV7-6, the J call TRBJ2-1; tentatively, D is TRBD2 (5 bases). V lost 4 bases and J 4 bases, leaving 17 bases between the germline ends. Per the germline V gene, CDR1 is SGHVS and CDR2 is FNYEAQ. The CDR3 length is 16 residues. Based on the CDR3 plus reference TRBV7-6 and TRBJ2-1, the full variable domain is GAGVSQSPRYKVTKRGQDVALRCDPISGHVSLYWYRQALGQGPEFLTYFNYEAQQDKSGLPNDRFSAERPEGSISTLTIQRTEQRDSAMYRCASSSPGLAPYNEQFFGPGTRLTVL.